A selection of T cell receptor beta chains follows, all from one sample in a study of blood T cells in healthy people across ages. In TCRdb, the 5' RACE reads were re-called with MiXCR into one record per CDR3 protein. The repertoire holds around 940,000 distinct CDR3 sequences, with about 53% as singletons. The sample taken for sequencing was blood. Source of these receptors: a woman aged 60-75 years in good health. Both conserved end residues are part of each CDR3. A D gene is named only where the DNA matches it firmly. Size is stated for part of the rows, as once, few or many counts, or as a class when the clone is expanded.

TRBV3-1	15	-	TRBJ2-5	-	TGTGCCAGCAGTAGGGGGGGCATAGGTCAAGAGACCCAGTACTTC	CASSRGGIGQETQYF
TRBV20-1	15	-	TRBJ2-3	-	TGCAGTGCTAGAGAACCACGGGGGGCCCGAGATACGCAGTATTTT	CSAREPRGARDTQYF
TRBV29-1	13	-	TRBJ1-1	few	TGCAGCGTACACAGGGAAGTGGGCACTGAAGCTTTCTTT	CSVHREVGTEAFF
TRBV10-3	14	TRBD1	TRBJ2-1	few	TGTGCCATCACTGCAGGGGGTACGGACAATGAGCAGTTCTTC	CAITAGGTDNEQFF
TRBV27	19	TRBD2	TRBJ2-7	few	TGTGCCAGCAGTTACGTCCCCGGACTAGCGGGAGCTGAAACCTACGAGCAGTACTTC	CASSYVPGLAGAETYEQYF
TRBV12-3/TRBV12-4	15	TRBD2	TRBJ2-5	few	TGTGCCAGCAGTTTTCAGACTAGCGGGAGTCATGAGCAGTACTTC	CASSFQTSGSHEQYF
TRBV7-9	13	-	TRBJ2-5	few	TGTGCCAGCAGCTTGGCAGGGCAAGGGGCCCAGTACTTC	CASSLAGQGAQYF
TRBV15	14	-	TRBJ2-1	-	TGTGCCACCAGCACCAACAGGGATATCAATGAGCAGTTCTTC	CATSTNRDINEQFF
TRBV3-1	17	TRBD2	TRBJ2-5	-	TGTGCCAGCAGCCAAGAACTAGCGGGAGATACTGGGGAGACCCAGTACTTC	CASSQELAGDTGETQYF
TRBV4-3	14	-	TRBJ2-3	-	TGCGCCAGCCGAAGAAGGATAGGCACAGATACGCAGTATTTT	CASRRRIGTDTQYF
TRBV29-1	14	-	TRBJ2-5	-	TGCAGCGGTGAAGGGCCGAGCAGCCCCAGGACCCAGTACTTC	CSGEGPSSPRTQYF
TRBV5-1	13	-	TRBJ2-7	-	TGCGCCAGCAGCGAAAACAGGGCCCACGAGCAGTACTTC	CASSENRAHEQYF
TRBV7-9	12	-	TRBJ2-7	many	TGTGCCAGCAGCCGGACAGACTACGAGCAGTACTTC	CASSRTDYEQYF
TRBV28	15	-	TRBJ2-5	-	TGTGCCAGCAGTTTATTTAGCGGAGGGAGGGAGACCCAGTACTTC	CASSLFSGGRETQYF
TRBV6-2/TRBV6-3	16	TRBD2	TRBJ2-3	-	TGTGCCAGCAGGAGAGGACTAGCGGGTGCGGTAGATACGCAGTATTTT	CASRRGLAGAVDTQYF
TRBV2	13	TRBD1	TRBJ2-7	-	TGTGCCAGCAGTGGACAGGGCCCTGGCGAGCAGTACTTC	CASSGQGPGEQYF
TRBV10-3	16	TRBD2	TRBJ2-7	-	TGTGCCATCAAAGGGCCCGGGACTAGCGGGAACCACGAGCAGTACTTC	CAIKGPGTSGNHEQYF
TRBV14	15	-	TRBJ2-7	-	TGTGCCAGCAGCCATACGGGTTGGACTCCCTACGAGCAGTACTTC	CASSHTGWTPYEQYF
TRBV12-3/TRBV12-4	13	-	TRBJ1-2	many	TGTGCCAGCAGTTTGGGGCCAAGGGGTGGCTACACCTTC	CASSLGPRGGYTF
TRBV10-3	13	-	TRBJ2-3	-	TGTGCTATCAAGGCTGAAGGCACAGATACGCAGTATTTT	CAIKAEGTDTQYF
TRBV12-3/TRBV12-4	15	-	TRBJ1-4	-	TGTGCCAGCAGTTTAGCGCAACAGGGAAATGAAAAACTGTTTTTT	CASSLAQQGNEKLFF
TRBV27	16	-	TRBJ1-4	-	TGTGCCAGCAGTTTGCGTCCCCCGGGGTTAAGGGCAAAACTGTTTTTT	CASSLRPPGLRAKLFF
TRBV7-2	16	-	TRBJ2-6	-	TGTGCCAGCAGCCTAACAAGGAACTCTGGGGCCAACGTCCTGACTTTC	CASSLTRNSGANVLTF
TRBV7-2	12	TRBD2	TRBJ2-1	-	TGTGCCAGCAGCTTAGTACTAGCGGGAAAGTTCTTC	CASSLVLAGKFF
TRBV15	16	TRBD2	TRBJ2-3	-	TGTGCCACCACCATCCGGGGACTAGCGAACACAGATACGCAGTATTTT	CATTIRGLANTDTQYF
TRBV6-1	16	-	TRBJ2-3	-	TGTGCCAGCAACACAGGTTGGCAGGCTAGCACAGATACGCAGTATTTT	CASNTGWQASTDTQYF
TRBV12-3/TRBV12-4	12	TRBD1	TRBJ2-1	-	TGTGCCAGCAGAAGGACAGGGTGGGGGGAGTTCTTC	CASRRTGWGEFF
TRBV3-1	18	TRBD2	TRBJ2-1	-	TGTGCCAGCAGCCAAGACGGACTAGCGGGAGGCATCTACAATGAGCAGTTCTTC	CASSQDGLAGGIYNEQFF
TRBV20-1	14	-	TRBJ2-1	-	TGCAGTGCTAGGGAGAGGATTTCGGGGAATGAGCAGTTCTTC	CSARERISGNEQFF
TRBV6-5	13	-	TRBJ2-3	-	TGTGCCAGCAGTTACGGAGGCCCAGATACGCAGTATTTT	CASSYGGPDTQYF
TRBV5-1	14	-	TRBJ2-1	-	TGCGCCAGCAGCTTGGTGGCGGGGCCCAATGAGCAGTTCTTC	CASSLVAGPNEQFF
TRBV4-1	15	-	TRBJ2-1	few	TGCGCCAGCAGCCAAGACCTTCCCCCGCACAATGAGCAGTTCTTC	CASSQDLPPHNEQFF
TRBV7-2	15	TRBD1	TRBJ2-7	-	TGTGCCAGCAGTCGTACCGGGACAGTATCCTACGAGCAGTACTTC	CASSRTGTVSYEQYF
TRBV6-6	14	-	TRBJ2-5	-	TGTGCCAGCAGCCCCCTCTCATTCCAAGAGACCCAGTACTTC	CASSPLSFQETQYF
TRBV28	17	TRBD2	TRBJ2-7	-	TGTGCCAGCAGTCAGCTCAGCCTCTTAGCGGGAGACCACGAGCAGTACTTC	CASSQLSLLAGDHEQYF
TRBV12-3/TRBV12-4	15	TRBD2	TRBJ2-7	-	TGTGCCAGCAGTATTGGTCTAGCGGGAGGTCCCGAGCAGTACTTC	CASSIGLAGGPEQYF
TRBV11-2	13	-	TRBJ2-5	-	TGTGCCGGCAGCTTACCTGGGAACAATGAGCAGTACTTC	CAGSLPGNNEQYF
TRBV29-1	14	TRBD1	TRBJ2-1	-	TGCAGCGTTCGTGACAGGGCCACGCCGAATGAGCAGTTCTTC	CSVRDRATPNEQFF
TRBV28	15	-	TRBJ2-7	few	TGTGCCAGCAGTTTAGGGGGAGGGGGATCCCACGAGCAGTACTTC	CASSLGGGGSHEQYF
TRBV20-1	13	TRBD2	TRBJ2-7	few	TGCAGCCCTGTGGTAGCGGGACACTACGAGCAGTACTTC	CSPVVAGHYEQYF
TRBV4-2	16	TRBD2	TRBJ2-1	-	TGTGCCAGCAGCCAGGGGCTACTAGCGGCATACAATGAGCAGTTCTTC	CASSQGLLAAYNEQFF
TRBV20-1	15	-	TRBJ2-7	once	TGCAGTGCTAGAGAGCCGGGTCCCGCGAAGTACGAGCAGTACTTC	CSAREPGPAKYEQYF
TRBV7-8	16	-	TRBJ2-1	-	TGTGCCAGCAGCTCCAGGAGCAGTAATCGGTACAATGAGCAGTTCTTC	CASSSRSSNRYNEQFF
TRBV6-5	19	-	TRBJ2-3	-	TGTGCCAGCAGTTACTATCGTCCTCGAGGGGGCGGGGGCACAGATACGCAGTATTTT	CASSYYRPRGGGGTDTQYF
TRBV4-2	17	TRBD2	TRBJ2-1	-	TGTGCCAGCAGCCAATCCGCCGGGACTAGCGTCGACAATGAGCAGTTCTTC	CASSQSAGTSVDNEQFF
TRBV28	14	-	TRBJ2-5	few	TGTGCCAGCAGTTTATGGGCAGCACAAGAGACCCAGTACTTC	CASSLWAAQETQYF
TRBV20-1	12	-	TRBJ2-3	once	TGCAGTGCTAGAGGGCGCACAGATACGCAGTATTTT	CSARGRTDTQYF
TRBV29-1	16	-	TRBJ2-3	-	TGCAGCGTGTGGGGCGGCCGGACTTCAGGCACAGATACGCAGTATTTT	CSVWGGRTSGTDTQYF
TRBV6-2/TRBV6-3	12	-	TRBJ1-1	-	TGTGCCAGCAGTAGTACAGGGAATTGGGCTTTCTTT	CASSSTGNWAFF
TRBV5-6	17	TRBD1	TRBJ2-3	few	TGTGCCAGCAGCAAGGGGCGGGACAGGGACCGCACAGATACGCAGTATTTT	CASSKGRDRDRTDTQYF
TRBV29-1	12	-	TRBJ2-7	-	TGCAGCGTTGAGGAGCGGAACTACGAGCAGTACTTC	CSVEERNYEQYF